The 27 T cell receptor beta chains reported below all come from one sample, sequenced in a study of cytomegalovirus exposure and HLA in healthy donors. The PCR used 60 Vbeta and 13 Jbeta primers. The assay was immunoSEQ multiplex PCR, and TCRdb's table has in-frame clones only and misses some. The listing records some 110,000 clones. Sequencing was performed on PBMCs. The receptors shown here come from a man aged 35 to 55 in good health and CMV-seronegative.

The genes are TRBV5-1 and TRBJ2-3; 12 nucleotides match TRBD2. The CDR3 sequence is 18 residues long. Germline V CDR1 and CDR2: SGHRS, YFSETQ. V lost 3 bases, J lost 2 bases, and 10 bases stayed unmatched. The CDR3, as DNA: TGCGCCAGCAGCTCCGCCCGGACTAGCGGGGAGATCACAGATACGCAGTATTTT. The encoded protein is CASSSARTSGEITDTQYF. The full variable domain, its missing parts supplied by reference TRBV5-1 and TRBJ2-3, is KAGVTQTPRYLIKTRGQQVTLSCSPISGHRSVSWYQQTPGQGLQFLFEYFSETQRNKGNFPGRFSGRQFSNSRSEMNVSTLELGDSALYLCASSSARTSGEITDTQYFGPGTRLTVL.

The gene calls are TRBV11-2 and TRBJ2-1; 15 nucleotides agree with TRBD2. CDR1 is SGHAT, CDR2 FQNNGV, per germline. The CDR3 has 18 amino acids. V lost 0 bases, J lost 10 bases, and 10 bases stayed unmatched. The CDR3 DNA follows: TGTGCCAGCAGCTTAGATGGACTAGCGGGAGGGCCTGCAGGGGAGCAGTTCTTC. Protein sequence: CASSLDGLAGGPAGEQFF.

The chain links TRBV19 to TRBJ1-5; 9 bases are a match to TRBD1. Per the germline V gene, CDR1 is LNHDA and CDR2 is SQIVND (reference sequence). V dropped 6 bases and J dropped 2; count of bases not matched to a gene: 5. CDR3 length equals 15 residues. The DNA of the CDR3 is TGTGCCAGTAGCCAGACAGGGGGTCGCAATCAGCCCCAGCATTTT. It yields the protein CASSQTGGRNQPQHF.

A note on this clone: One end of the junction varies from germline; a read error may be responsible. CDR3 bases: TGTGCCAGCAGTGAAAAGGGGTATAGTTCACCCCTCCACTTT. As protein: CASSEKGYSSPLHF. V gene TRBV2 combines with J gene TRBJ1-6; a possible D gene is TRBD1 (5 bases). The CDR3 contains 14 residues. Per the germline V gene, CDR1 is SNHLY and CDR2 is FYNNEI.

The genes are TRBV7-6 and TRBJ2-1, with a weak D call TRBD2 (5 bases). V lost 4 bases to trimming and J lost 1 base, with 14 bases between them. CDR3 length equals 16 residues. CDR1 is SGHVS, CDR2 FNYEAQ, per germline. The DNA of the CDR3 is TGTGCCAGCAGCTCCCAAGGCGGGTCGTCCTACAATGAGCAGTTCTTC. Amino acid sequence: CASSSQGGSSYNEQFF.

The chain links TRBV6-1 to TRBJ2-7; 9 bases are a match to TRBD2. This CDR3 region has 15 residues. CDR1 and CDR2 from the germline V gene are MNHNS and SASEGT. V dropped 7 bases and J dropped 3; count of bases not matched to a gene: 10. The CDR3 nucleotides are TGTGCCAGCACCCGTACGACTAGCGGTTACTACGAGCAGTACTTC. It translates to CASTRTTSGYYEQYF.

The CDR3 bases are TGTGCCAGCACCCCCTTGGGTAGTGGGAGCACTGAAGCTTTCTTT. Protein sequence: CASTPLGSGSTEAFF. The chain recombines TRBV7-9 with TRBJ1-1, with D unclear. V shed 7 bases and J shed 4 bases, with 19 bases lying between them. Germline V lookup: CDR1 SEHNR, CDR2 FQNEAQ (reference sequence). This CDR3 is 15 amino acids long.

The rearrangement joins TRBV7-2 to TRBJ2-5; tentatively, D is TRBD2 (6 bases). Trimming removed 4 bases at V and 0 bases at J, with 12 bases between. Germline V gives CDR1 SGHTA, CDR2 FQGNSA. This CDR3 region has 15 residues. CDR3 DNA sequence: TGTGCCAGCAGCTCCCTCCAGCGGGACCAAGAGACCCAGTACTTC. It yields the protein CASSSLQRDQETQYF.

The J gene is TRBJ2-7, the V gene TRBV13; TRBD1 matches at 8 bases. The V and J ends lost 6 bases and 7 bases, in that order; junction bases with no gene match: 17. CDR3 length: 16 residues. The germline V gene encodes CDR1 PRHDT and CDR2 FYEKMQ (reference sequence). The CDR3, as DNA: TGTGCCAGCAGTCTAATAATCGACAGGGGTCCCGGGGAGCAGTACTTC. This codes for CASSLIIDRGPGEQYF.

The genes are TRBV27 and TRBJ1-5; 9 bases map to TRBD1. Germline V gene data show CDR1 as MNHEY and CDR2 as SMNVEV (reference sequence). V lost 5 bases, J lost 5 bases, and 13 bases stayed unmatched. The CDR3 contains 17 residues. CDR3 DNA: TGTGCCAGCAGTCCCTATCCGGGACAGGGCTTTGATCAGCCCCAGCATTTT. Translating it yields CASSPYPGQGFDQPQHF.

The chain uses TRBV7-8 and TRBJ1-2, with a tentative D call TRBD1 (6 bases). CDR3 length: 15 amino acids. V shed 1 base and J shed 4 bases, with 13 bases lying between them. Germline assignment: CDR1 SGHVS and CDR2 FQNEAQ. CDR3 sequence: CASSLVGGSSYGYTF. CDR3 DNA sequence: TGTGCCAGCAGCTTAGTTGGGGGCAGTAGCTATGGCTACACCTTC. Combining the CDR3 with reference TRBV7-8 and TRBJ1-2 gives the whole variable domain GAGVSQSPRYKVAKRGQDVALRCDPISGHVSLFWYQQALGQGPEFLTYFQNEAQLDKSGLPSDRFFAERPEGSVSTLKIQRTQQEDSAVYLCASSLVGGSSYGYTFGSGTRLTVV.

The chain recombines TRBV11-2 with TRBJ2-7; D not resolved. The germline CDR1 and CDR2 sequences are SGHAT and FQNNGV. This CDR3 comprises 14 residues. The V gene lost 3 bases and the J gene lost 3 bases, with 12 bases spanning the gap. As DNA, the CDR3 is TGTGCCAGCAGCTTGGGCCAAATGGTCTACGAGCAGTACTTC. This encodes CASSLGQMVYEQYF.

The rearrangement uses TRBV5-1 and TRBJ2-5, with TRBD2 identical over 10 bases. The germline CDR1 and CDR2 sequences are SGHRS and YFSETQ. J gave up 3 bases and V 2 bases, and 13 bases lay outside the gene matches. CDR3 length equals 18 residues. The CDR3 here is CASSLSSGSFSLKETQYF. The CDR3, as DNA: TGCGCCAGCAGCTTATCTAGCGGGAGTTTTTCGCTCAAAGAGACCCAGTACTTC. The whole variable domain, remainder taken from reference TRBV5-1 and TRBJ2-5, is KAGVTQTPRYLIKTRGQQVTLSCSPISGHRSVSWYQQTPGQGLQFLFEYFSETQRNKGNFPGRFSGRQFSNSRSEMNVSTLELGDSALYLCASSLSSGSFSLKETQYFGPGTRLLVL.

The rearrangement uses TRBV27 and TRBJ1-5; TRBD1 agrees at 7 bases. J gave up 6 bases and V 3 bases, and 11 bases lay outside the gene matches. The germline V gene encodes CDR1 MNHEY and CDR2 SMNVEV (reference sequence). This CDR3 comprises 16 residues. DNA of the CDR3: TGTGCCAGCAGTTTCCTACCGACAGGGTTTCGTCAGCCCCAGCATTTT. Translating it yields CASSFLPTGFRQPQHF.

V gene TRBV5-1 combines with J gene TRBJ2-7; 9 bases line up with TRBD1. The CDR3 loop spans 14 amino acids. Germline CDR1 SGHRS, CDR2 YFSETQ. The trim removed 0 bases at V and 6 bases at J, leaving 4 bases unmatched. CDR3 DNA: TGCGCCAGCAGCTTGGGGGACAGGGCCGGCGAGCAGTACTTC. Its translation: CASSLGDRAGEQYF.

V and J are TRBV6-6 and TRBJ1-2, with D possibly matching TRBD1 (5 bases). V was cut by 4 bases and J by 4 bases, with 13 bases left in between. The germline gives CDR1 MNHNY, CDR2 SVGAGI (reference sequence). CDR3 size: 14 residues. DNA for the CDR3: TGTGCCAGCAGTTCTGGGGTGGGGGGCTATGGCTACACCTTC. This translates into CASSSGVGGYGYTF.

V usage is TRBV9 and J usage is TRBJ2-3; a weak D match, TRBD2 (6 bases). V gave up 2 bases and J gave up 0 bases, with 7 bases separating them. Germline V lookup: CDR1 SGDLS, CDR2 YYNGEE. This CDR3 spans 14 amino acids. For the CDR3, the DNA is TGTGCCAGCAGCGTTAGCGGTAGCACAGATACGCAGTATTTT. Translating it yields CASSVSGSTDTQYF.

CDR3 protein: CASSRDNSYEQYF. DNA for the CDR3: TGTGCCAGCAGTCGTGACAACTCCTACGAGCAGTACTTC. V usage is TRBV6-1 and J usage is TRBJ2-7; D is undetermined. CDR1 and CDR2 (germline): MNHNS, SASEGT. The CDR3 is 13 amino acids. V gave up 5 bases and J gave up 0 bases, with 8 bases separating them.

The chain links TRBV29-1 to TRBJ1-1, with TRBD1 matching over 8 bases. The CDR3 extends over 14 amino acids. Germline assignment: CDR1 SQVTM and CDR2 ANQGSEA. Trimming cost V 5 bases and J 5 bases; bases outside gene matches: 10. In DNA, the CDR3 is TGCAGCGTTTTCAATCAGGGGGCTCATACTGAAGCTTTCTTT. This encodes CSVFNQGAHTEAFF.

CDR3 in DNA: TGTGCCATCACCGGAGAATATGGCTACACCTTC. As protein: CAITGEYGYTF. The genes are TRBV10-3 and TRBJ1-2, with D unresolved. The CDR3 covers 11 residues. V was trimmed by 7 bases and J by 5 bases, leaving 8 bases between them. Germline V lookup: CDR1 ENHRY, CDR2 SYGVKD.

The chain uses TRBV11-2 and TRBJ2-7; 11 bases are a match to TRBD2. Per the germline V gene, CDR1 is SGHAT and CDR2 is FQNNGV. This CDR3 is 14 amino acids long. The V segment lost 5 bases and the J segment 3 bases; nucleotides outside the gene matches: 3. The CDR3 coding sequence is TGTGCCAGCAGCCAGACTAGCGGGAACTACGAGCAGTACTTC. Protein product: CASSQTSGNYEQYF. Full variable domain (rest looked up from reference TRBV11-2 and TRBJ2-7): EAGVAQSPRYKIIEKRQSVAFWCNPISGHATLYWYQQILGQGPKLLIQFQNNGVVDDSQLPKDRFSAERLKGVDSTLKIQPAKLEDSAVYLCASSQTSGNYEQYFGPGTRLTVT.

V gene TRBV9 combines with J gene TRBJ2-7, with 7 bases lining up with TRBD2. CDR3 size: 15 residues. With 2 bases clipped from V and 0 bases from J, the junction kept 5 bases outside the gene matches. The germline V gene has CDR1 SGDLS and CDR2 YYNGEE. The CDR3 region has the DNA TGTGCCAGCAGCGTTGAGTCGGGAGGCTCCTACGAGCAGTACTTC. Translating gives CASSVESGGSYEQYF.

The chain is built from TRBV13 and TRBJ1-1; possible D gene TRBD1, 5 bases. Germline V gene lookup returns CDR1 PRHDT and CDR2 FYEKMQ (reference sequence). This CDR3 region has 15 residues. V was trimmed by 2 bases and J by 3 bases, leaving 13 bases between them. This chain's CDR3 is CASSLLPRADTEAFF. Here the CDR3 DNA reads TGTGCCAGCAGCTTATTGCCCAGGGCAGACACTGAAGCTTTCTTT.

This chain joins TRBV7-8 and TRBJ2-3; possible D gene TRBD2, 5 bases. The length of the CDR3 is 16 residues. V was cut by 5 bases and J by 0 bases, with 15 bases left in between. Per germline, CDR1 SGHVS and CDR2 FQNEAQ. Written as DNA, the CDR3 is TGTGCCAGCAGCCCGTTCGGGGATCCAAGCACAGATACGCAGTATTTT. Encoded protein: CASSPFGDPSTDTQYF.

The chain joins TRBV5-6 to TRBJ2-7; 14 bases are a match to TRBD2. The germline CDR1 and CDR2 sequences are SGHDT and YYEEEE. This CDR3 is built from 17 residues. Trimming cost V 4 bases and J 0 bases; bases outside gene matches: 6. This CDR3 reads CASSKGLAGVLSYEQYF. CDR3 coding DNA: TGTGCCAGCAGCAAGGGACTAGCGGGAGTACTCTCCTACGAGCAGTACTTC.

The rearrangement uses TRBV5-1 and TRBJ2-6; D may be TRBD1 (6 bases). Trimming stripped 3 bases from V and 0 bases from J, with 16 bases between. Germline CDR1 reads SGHRS; CDR2 reads YFSETQ. The CDR3 loop spans 18 amino acids. CDR3 loop: CASSSGASGDSGANVLTF. The CDR3 DNA follows: TGCGCCAGCAGCTCCGGCGCCTCAGGGGACTCTGGGGCCAACGTCCTGACTTTC.

The chain employs TRBV25-1 and TRBJ2-3, with D maybe TRBD2 (5 bases). Trimming pared 4 bases from V and 6 bases from J, leaving 17 bases between. The CDR3 has 15 residues. Germline CDR1 MGHDK, CDR2 SYGVNS. DNA for the CDR3: TGTGCCAGCAGTGCCCTTCGGACCTCGGGGGATACGCAGTATTTT. This translates into CASSALRTSGDTQYF.